This T cell receptor beta chain was profiled in a study of T cells in Graves' hyperthyroidism and ophthalmopathy. Every diagnosis used clinical symptoms, serum thyroxine and TRAb, thyroid ultrasound and orbital computed tomography. This clonotype was seen a few times. The ends lost 1 base at V and 7 bases at J; junction bases unmatched: 9. The CDR3 extends over 16 amino acids. Germline V lookup: CDR1 MDHEN, CDR2 SYDVKM. What was amplified from RNA transcripts were TCR beta CDR3 regions. In the first-round RT-PCR of the TCR CDR3, the HTBI primer set was used. TCRdb processed the multiplex PCR reads anew with MiXCR; each CDR3 protein has one entry. This table holds about 370,000 distinct CDR3 sequences, 15% found once.

The chain couples TRBV28 to TRBJ1-1; 10 bases align to TRBD1. The sequenced sample was blood. The origin of this receptor is an older woman with Graves' ophthalmopathy. CDR3 region: CASSLLPGQGSGEAFF. The CDR3, as DNA: TGTGCCAGCAGTTTATTACCGGGACAGGGGTCTGGTGAAGCTTTCTTT.